This TCR beta chain is from a study of vaccination and CD4 T cells after COVID-19 (dated by TCRdb to between 2021 and 2023). Looking at the study overall: SARS-CoV-2 positivity had been established in the convalescent patients by nasal swab PCR, and mild disease was recorded in about 9 of these patients and severe disease in one. In control cultures, a CEFX viral epitope pool was used as positive control, an HIV-1 Nef peptide pool was used as negative control, or no peptide was added. The cultures were stimulated with overlapping spike peptide pools from SARS-CoV-2 and from the common cold coronaviruses HCoV-NL63, HCoV-OC43 and HCoV-229E. Post-vaccine blood samples were taken a median of about 70 days after the second vaccine dose, with a range of 14 to 241 days. The spike-specific CD4+ TCR repertoire was compared before and after mRNA vaccination in approximately ten COVID-19 convalescent patients and a handful of infection-naive healthy vaccine recipients. Each participant got two doses of either the Pfizer-BioNTech BNT162b2 vaccine (n=8) or the Moderna mRNA-1273 vaccine (n=2). Post-COVID blood samples from convalescent patients were collected a median of roughly 100 days after diagnosis, with a range of roughly 30 to 170 days. Six males and four females were included in the convalescent cohort, with two Hispanic individuals, seven Caucasians, two Asians and one multiracial person represented. Results the study describes overall, beyond this receptor: The study included relatively few convalescent patients and did not analyze early timepoints after natural infection. Of the vaccine-specific clones in convalescent patients, 304 of 307, or nearly all, reacted only to SARS-CoV-2 spike and did not cross-react with common cold coronaviruses. Among convalescent patients, a median 86.3% of the SARS-CoV-2-reactive clones seen after vaccination appeared only after vaccination, which suggests priming specific to the vaccine. The median number of SARS-CoV-2-reactive clonotypes rose from 21 after infection to a few dozen after vaccination, but the change was not significant.

With respect to this clonotype: Its antigen remains unidentified. Base quality data are lacking; no much larger clone is found one base away.

Sample treatment or condition, as interpreted from the label and publication: approximately 10-day PBMC culture with coronavirus spike peptide pools or control peptides (ViraFEST assay). The ViraFEST assay, used in the study, expanded antigen-specific T cells with peptide pools and then identified the expanded clonotypes through TCR sequencing. The convalescent patients' positive SARS-CoV-2 PCR tests were from March to December 2020, which was before the Alpha, Beta and Delta variants emerged in the United States. Each well held approximately 2 million PBMCs cultured in IMDM containing approximately 5% human AB serum and approximately 10 IU/ml IL-2, with roughly 10 ug/ml peptide pools added. On days 3 and 7, half of the culture medium was replaced with fresh IL-2-containing medium. Once the cells had been in culture for less than 11 days, the EasySep CD4+ T cell isolation kit was used to isolate CD4+ T cells by negative selection. Ficoll-Paque Plus gradient centrifugation was used to isolate PBMCs from whole blood, and the isolated PBMCs were then either used fresh or cryopreserved at -140C. In general, triplicate wells were set up for every culture condition.

Library creation used PCR. TCR sequencing of DNA from cultured CD4+ T cells used the Oncomine TCR Beta short-read assay at the Johns Hopkins FTIC core. The QIAamp micro DNA kit was used to extract genomic DNA from the cultured CD4+ T cells. Oncomine TCR Beta libraries from cultured CD4+ T cells were pooled with unique dual indexes and sequenced on an Illumina iSeq 100. Under the source paper's analysis protocol: Non-productive sequences were removed, and CDR3s that did not start with C, did not end with F or W, or were shorter than 7 amino acids were discarded. The MANAFEST web application identified antigen-specific clonotypes by comparing peptide-stimulated wells against reference wells and other culture wells. To be called positive, a clone needed an FDR below 0.05, an odds ratio above 5, and a productive frequency above 0.1% in at least two of three replicate wells. A clonotype was classed as cross-reactive if the clonotype showed significant expansion both in SARS-CoV-2 spike wells and in at least one common cold coronavirus spike condition. CDR3 homology was assessed with Levenshtein distances (stringdist) and unrooted phylogenetic trees (ape) in R version 3.6.1. In TCRdb, the public reads were trimmed at Q25 with fastp and aligned with MiXCR, with productive beta chains retained. Each entry is one CDR3 protein sequence, shown with its most common DNA and genes. The V and J calls reflect TCRdb's pipeline rather than the authors' work. The sample table contains under 7,500 distinct CDR3 sequences; only one count was recorded for around 68% of them. The leading ten clones occupy approximately 45% of the sample.

Based on the germline V gene (reference sequence), the CDR1 and CDR2 sequences are DFQATT and SNEGSKA. V is pruned by 5 bases and J by 4 bases, leaving 7 bases of the junction without a gene match. Taken from cysteine to phenylalanine, the CDR3 has 13 residues. Only the CDR3 portion is preserved as DNA: 39 bases, with reading frame beginning at the first base. The rearrangement joined TRBV20-1 to TRBJ1-2; TRBD1 fits 7 bases in the junction. This TCR derives from a human donor who had recovered from COVID-19. Input material: CD4+ T cells from blood, cultured in vitro. The CDR3 loop reads CSAEGAFGYGYTF. The nucleotide sequence is given as TGCAGTGCTGAGGGGGCTTTCGGCTATGGCTACACCTTC.